This T cell receptor beta chain was sequenced for a study of blood T cell repertoires in COVID-19. Study summary: Spain, Italy and the United States supplied samples that represented acute and convalescent COVID-19. PBMCs, B-cell-depleted T cells, or T cells provided the cDNA or gDNA that made up the material.

V was clipped by 0 bases and J by 5 bases, with 12 bases between them. CDR3 length: 14 amino acids. The germline CDR1 and CDR2 sequences are SGDLS and YYNGEE. The table came from immunoSEQ multiplex PCR; TCRdb's copy has only in-frame clones and leaves some out. The sample carries around 51,000 clones, roughly 84% recorded once. Specimen: peripheral blood. The V call is TRBV9, the J call TRBJ2-7; tentatively, D is TRBD2 (5 bases). The sequence came from an older man with active COVID-19. As DNA, the CDR3 is TGTGCCAGCAGCGTAGGGTCGGGGATTAACGAGCAGTACTTC. This translates into CASSVGSGINEQYF.